This T cell receptor beta chain was recovered during a study of Ad26.COV2.S vaccination and SARS-CoV-2 variants. Findings and caveats of the study: Individuals receiving vaccine had higher spike-specific TCR breadth than placebo recipients did.

CDR1 and CDR2 from the germline V gene are SGHRS and YFSETQ. This CDR3 has 14 residues. V lost 4 bases and J lost 5, with 15 bases in between. Assay used: immunoSEQ multiplex PCR; TCRdb lists only in-frame clones, some missing. The sample carries about 400,000 clones, 88% recorded once. Treatment specified: some 20 received Ad26.COV2.S at low or high dose, single or two shots; a few received placebo; per-sample allocation not given. Sampling took place 63 days after the first vaccine or placebo injection. This clone was counted once. Its antigen is unidentified. The TCR was taken from a person between 18 and 59 years old who received the Ad26.COV2.S COVID-19 vaccine or a placebo. The V call is TRBV5-1, the J call TRBJ1-2, with D possibly TRBD1 on 5 matching bases. The input for sequencing was peripheral blood, taken in a trial of Ad26.COV2.S vaccine versus placebo. CDR3 protein: CASSPGTSHYGYTF. CDR3 in DNA: TGCGCCAGCAGCCCCGGGACGTCACATTATGGCTACACCTTC. The complete variable domain, with remaining parts taken from reference TRBV5-1 and TRBJ1-2, reads KAGVTQTPRYLIKTRGQQVTLSCSPISGHRSVSWYQQTPGQGLQFLFEYFSETQRNKGNFPGRFSGRQFSNSRSEMNVSTLELGDSALYLCASSPGTSHYGYTFGSGTRLTVV.